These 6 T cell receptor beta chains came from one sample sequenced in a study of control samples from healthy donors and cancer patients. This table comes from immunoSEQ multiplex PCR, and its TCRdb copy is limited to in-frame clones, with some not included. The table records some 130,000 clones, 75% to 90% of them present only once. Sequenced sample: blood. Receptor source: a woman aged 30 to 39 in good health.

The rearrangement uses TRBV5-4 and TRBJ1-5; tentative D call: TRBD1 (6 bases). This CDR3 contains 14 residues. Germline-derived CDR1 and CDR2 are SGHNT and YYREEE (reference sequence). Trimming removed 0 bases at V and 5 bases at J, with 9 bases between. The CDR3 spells CASSLEGGDQPQHF. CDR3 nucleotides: TGTGCCAGCAGCTTGGAAGGGGGGGATCAGCCCCAGCATTTT.

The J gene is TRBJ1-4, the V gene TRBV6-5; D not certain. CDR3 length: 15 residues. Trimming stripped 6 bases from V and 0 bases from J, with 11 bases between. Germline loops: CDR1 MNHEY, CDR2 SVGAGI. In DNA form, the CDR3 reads TGTGCCAGCAGGAAACAGCCAGCAACTAATGAAAAACTGTTTTTT. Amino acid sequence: CASRKQPATNEKLFF.

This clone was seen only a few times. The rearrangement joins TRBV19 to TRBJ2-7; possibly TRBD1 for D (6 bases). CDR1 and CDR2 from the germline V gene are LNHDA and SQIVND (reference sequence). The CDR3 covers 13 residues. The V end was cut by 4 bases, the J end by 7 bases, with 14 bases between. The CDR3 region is CASSTRTALEQYF. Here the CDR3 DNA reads TGTGCCAGTAGTACAAGGACAGCACTGGAGCAGTACTTC.

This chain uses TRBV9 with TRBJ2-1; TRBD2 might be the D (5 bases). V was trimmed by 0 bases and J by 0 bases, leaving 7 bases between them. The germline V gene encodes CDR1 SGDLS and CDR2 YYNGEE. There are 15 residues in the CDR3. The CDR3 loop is CASSVGAGSYNEQFF. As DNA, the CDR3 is TGTGCCAGCAGCGTAGGGGCGGGCTCCTACAATGAGCAGTTCTTC.

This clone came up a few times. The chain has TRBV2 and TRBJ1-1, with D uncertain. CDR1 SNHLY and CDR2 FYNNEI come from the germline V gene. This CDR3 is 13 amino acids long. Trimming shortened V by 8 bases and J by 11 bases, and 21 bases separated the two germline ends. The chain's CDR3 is CASRGNRPNEAFF. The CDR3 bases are TGTGCCAGCCGCGGGAATCGGCCCAACGAGGCTTTCTTT.

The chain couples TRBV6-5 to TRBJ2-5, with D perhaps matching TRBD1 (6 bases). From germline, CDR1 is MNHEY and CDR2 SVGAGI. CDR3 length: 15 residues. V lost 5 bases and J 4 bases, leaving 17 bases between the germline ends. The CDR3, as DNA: TGTGCCAGCAGTCGACAGGCAGCTAACTTAGAGACCCAGTACTTC. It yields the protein CASSRQAANLETQYF.